The 30 T cell receptor beta chains below come from one sample, sequenced in a study of T cell changes during pregnancy in multiple sclerosis. Some clones are missing from TCRdb's copy, which holds only in-frame ones; the method was immunoSEQ multiplex PCR. The repertoire holds under 50,000 clones, roughly nine tenths seen once, with roughly 0.5% in the top ten. The sample consisted of CD4+ T cells from peripheral blood mononuclear cells, taken in the first trimester of pregnancy. The origin of the receptors is a female donor in good health, enrolled as a control in a pregnancy study.

This chain links TRBV4-1 with TRBJ2-1; perhaps TRBD1 as D (6 bases). Germline CDR1 and CDR2: MGHRA and YSYEKL. With 7 bases removed from V and 1 base from J, the gap between germline ends came to 17 bases. This CDR3 region has 16 residues. The CDR3 region has the DNA TGCGCCAGCACCCGCGGCGGCAGGGGTTCCTACAATGAGCAGTTCTTC. Its protein is CASTRGGRGSYNEQFF.

The gene calls are TRBV30 and TRBJ2-6, with D possibly matching TRBD2 (5 bases). The germline V gene has CDR1 GTSNPN and CDR2 SVGIG (reference sequence). Deletions cut 2 bases from V and 3 bases from J, with 11 bases between. This CDR3 has 15 residues. The CDR3, as DNA: TGTGCCTGGAGTCTCCCCGGACTTGGGGCCAACGTCCTGACTTTC. Residues: CAWSLPGLGANVLTF. Drawing the rest from reference TRBV30 and TRBJ2-6, the complete variable domain is SQTIHQWPATLVQPVGSPLSLECTVEGTSNPNLYWYRQAAGRGLQLLFYSVGIGQISSEVPQNLSASRPQDRQFILSSKKLLLSDSGFYLCAWSLPGLGANVLTFGAGSRLTVL.

The count of this clone is one. The J gene is TRBJ1-6, the V gene TRBV27; 7 bases align to TRBD1. The CDR3 is 18 residues long. Per germline, CDR1 MNHEY and CDR2 SMNVEV (reference sequence). V dropped 5 bases and J dropped 0; count of bases not matched to a gene: 10. In DNA form, the CDR3 reads TGTGCCAGCAGTATCTTCGGCGGACAGGTCTCCTATAATTCACCCCTCCACTTT. Amino acids: CASSIFGGQVSYNSPLHF.

This chain connects TRBV7-2 to TRBJ2-1; the match to TRBD2 covers 12 bases. This CDR3 is built from 16 residues. J gave up 9 bases and V 2 bases, and 8 bases lay outside the gene matches. Germline-derived CDR1 and CDR2 are SGHTA and FQGNSA. CDR3 in DNA: TGTGCCAGCAGCTTATCGAGGACTAGCGGGGTTCTTGAGCAGTTCTTC. It yields the protein CASSLSRTSGVLEQFF.

The chain employs TRBV20-1 and TRBJ1-4; no reliable D call. The CDR3 is 11 amino acids. V was shortened by 4 bases and J by 8 bases, with 8 bases between the two germline ends. The germline V gene encodes CDR1 DFQATT and CDR2 SNEGSKA (reference sequence). CDR3 amino acids: CSAKTGEKLFF. The CDR3, as DNA: TGCAGTGCTAAAACCGGGGAAAAACTGTTTTTT.

This clone was seen just once. The chain carries TRBV28 and TRBJ1-5; no clear D. V was clipped by 1 base and J by 7 bases, with 11 bases between them. Germline V CDR1 and CDR2: MDHEN, SYDVKM. This CDR3 spans 14 amino acids. This CDR3 reads CASSLSTEAQPQHF. The CDR3 DNA sequence: TGTGCCAGCAGTTTATCAACCGAAGCCCAGCCCCAGCATTTT.

This clone was seen a handful of times. The V call is TRBV18, the J call TRBJ2-5; D not resolved. The CDR3 covers 14 residues. CDR1 and CDR2 from the germline V gene are KGHSH and LQKENI. V lost 5 bases, J lost 1 base, and 11 bases lay in between. The CDR3 sequence: CASSEVHLQETQYF. CDR3 coding DNA: TGTGCCAGCTCAGAGGTACACCTCCAAGAGACCCAGTACTTC. The variable domain in full, completed from reference TRBV18 and TRBJ2-5, reads NAGVMQNPRHLVRRRGQEARLRCSPMKGHSHVYWYRQLPEEGLKFMVYLQKENIIDESGMPKERFSAEFPKEGPSILRIQQVVRGDSAAYFCASSEVHLQETQYFGPGTRLLVL.

The V gene is TRBV11-3, the J gene TRBJ2-1, with 8 bases fitting TRBD2. The germline CDR1 and CDR2 sequences are SGHNT and YENEEA. With V trimmed by 5 bases and J by 2 bases, 5 bases remained unmatched. The CDR3 length is 15 residues. As DNA, the CDR3 is TGTGCCAGCAGCCCCGCGGGGGGAACCTACAATGAGCAGTTCTTC. Its protein is CASSPAGGTYNEQFF.

The rearrangement joins TRBV29-1 to TRBJ1-4, with D hard to call. Germline V gene sequence: CDR1 SQVTM, CDR2 ANQGSEA. The CDR3 has 11 residues. The V end was cut by 8 bases, the J end by 6 bases, with 10 bases between. The CDR3 region is CSILSYEKLFF. The CDR3 DNA reads TGCAGCATACTGTCTTATGAAAAACTGTTTTTT.

The V and J genes are TRBV30 and TRBJ1-6, with D unclear. The germline V gene has CDR1 GTSNPN and CDR2 SVGIG (reference sequence). V lost 6 bases to trimming and J lost 1 base, with 7 bases between them. The CDR3 is 13 amino acids. The DNA for the CDR3 is TGTGCCTGCCGTTATTCCTATAATTCACCCCTCCACTTT. It translates to CACRYSYNSPLHF. The full variable domain, its missing parts supplied by reference TRBV30 and TRBJ1-6, is SQTIHQWPATLVQPVGSPLSLECTVEGTSNPNLYWYRQAAGRGLQLLFYSVGIGQISSEVPQNLSASRPQDRQFILSSKKLLLSDSGFYLCACRYSYNSPLHFGNGTRLTVT.

The V call is TRBV5-1, the J call TRBJ2-5, with D possibly being TRBD2 (6 bases). V lost 4 bases to trimming and J lost 2 bases, with 9 bases between them. The CDR3 spans 13 residues. The germline V gene encodes CDR1 SGHRS and CDR2 YFSETQ. This chain's CDR3 is CASSKGLQETQYF. DNA of the CDR3: TGCGCCAGCAGCAAGGGACTTCAAGAGACCCAGTACTTC.

The chain combines TRBV9 with TRBJ2-3, with 8 nucleotides matching TRBD1. Losses at the gene ends were 6 bases for V and 2 bases for J; bases not matched to a gene: 5. This CDR3 has 14 residues. Looked up from germline, CDR1 is SGDLS and CDR2 is YYNGEE. CDR3 nucleotide sequence: TGTGCCAGCACCCTGACAGGGGTCACAGATACGCAGTATTTT. The encoded protein is CASTLTGVTDTQYF.

The rearrangement links TRBV19 to TRBJ2-2; D is possibly TRBD1 (6 bases). The CDR3 totals 14 residues. The V end lost 7 bases, the J end lost 1 base, and 10 bases lay between the germline ends. The germline V gene encodes CDR1 LNHDA and CDR2 SQIVND (reference sequence). The CDR3 reads CASTVTGNTGELFF. CDR3 coding DNA: TGTGCCAGTACCGTGACAGGGAACACCGGGGAGCTGTTTTTT.

The rearrangement links TRBV7-9 to TRBJ1-1; 9 nucleotides align to TRBD1. Trimming cost V 5 bases and J 1 base; bases outside gene matches: 5. Looked up from germline, CDR1 is SEHNR and CDR2 is FQNEAQ (reference sequence). CDR3 length: 15 residues. CDR3 nucleotide sequence: TGTGCCAGCAGCACCGGGGACAGGGAGAACACTGAAGCTTTCTTT. This encodes CASSTGDRENTEAFF.

The chain links TRBV19 to TRBJ1-5; D is unresolved. CDR3 length: 14 amino acids. CDR1 and CDR2 (germline): LNHDA, SQIVND (reference sequence). Deletions cut 4 bases from V and 4 bases from J, with 11 bases between. The CDR3 spells CASSKSRLNQPQHF. The CDR3, as DNA: TGTGCCAGTAGTAAATCGAGGCTTAATCAGCCCCAGCATTTT.

The chain carries TRBV15 and TRBJ1-2; TRBD1 matches 9 bases. Per germline, CDR1 LNHNV and CDR2 YYDKDF (reference sequence). The V segment lost 0 bases and the J segment 6 bases; nucleotides outside the gene matches: 8. This CDR3 comprises 16 residues. CDR3 sequence reads: CATSRDFDRGADGYTF. CDR3 DNA: TGTGCCACCAGCAGAGATTTCGACAGGGGGGCGGATGGCTACACCTTC.

The rearrangement uses TRBV18 and TRBJ1-1; TRBD1 matches at 8 bases. The V segment lost 2 bases and the J segment 3 bases; nucleotides outside the gene matches: 5. The CDR3 has 15 amino acids. The V gene's germline CDR1 is KGHSH and CDR2 LQKENI. Here the CDR3 reads CASSPNRGVDTEAFF. In nucleotides, the CDR3 is TGTGCCAGCTCACCAAACAGGGGGGTGGACACTGAAGCTTTCTTT.

This clone has only one observation. The chain recombines TRBV14 with TRBJ2-3; 8 bases agree with TRBD1. There are 16 residues in the CDR3. The V gene's germline CDR1 is SGHDN and CDR2 FVKESK. J lost 2 bases, V lost 3 bases, and 7 bases had no gene match. CDR3 amino acids: CASSQPGGVPTDTQYF. The CDR3 nucleotides read TGTGCCAGCAGCCAGCCAGGGGGCGTACCCACAGATACGCAGTATTTT.

DNA of the CDR3: TGTGCCAGCAGCCCCCCGAAGGGGGGGCGAGAAGGCTACACCTTC. Its translation is CASSPPKGGREGYTF. This rearrangement joins TRBV11-3 to TRBJ1-2, with a weak D call TRBD1 (6 bases). V was cut by 5 bases and J by 8 bases, with 21 bases left in between. Germline values: CDR1 SGHNT, CDR2 YENEEA. The CDR3 loop spans 15 amino acids.

The rearrangement links TRBV28 to TRBJ1-1; D is unresolved. Germline V gene sequence: CDR1 MDHEN, CDR2 SYDVKM. V shed 10 bases and J shed 0 bases, with 15 bases lying between them. The CDR3 spans 14 residues. In DNA form, the CDR3 reads TGTGCCATTACCCGGGGAGGCATGAACACTGAAGCTTTCTTT. Its translation: CAITRGGMNTEAFF.

The rearrangement links TRBV5-1 to TRBJ1-4; D might be TRBD1 (6 bases). CDR1 SGHRS and CDR2 YFSETQ come from the germline V gene. CDR3 length: 14 amino acids. The V gene lost 1 base and the J gene lost 8 bases, with 12 bases spanning the gap. Here the CDR3 DNA reads TGCGCCAGCAGCTTGTCAGGGACAATCGAAAAACTGTTTTTT. Encoded protein: CASSLSGTIEKLFF. The full variable domain, rest sourced from reference TRBV5-1 and TRBJ1-4, is KAGVTQTPRYLIKTRGQQVTLSCSPISGHRSVSWYQQTPGQGLQFLFEYFSETQRNKGNFPGRFSGRQFSNSRSEMNVSTLELGDSALYLCASSLSGTIEKLFFGSGTQLSVL.

The chain uses TRBV7-2 and TRBJ1-6; D perhaps matches TRBD1 (6 bases). CDR1 and CDR2 from the germline V gene are SGHTA and FQGNSA. The CDR3 runs 15 residues. With 0 bases removed from V and 6 bases from J, the gap between germline ends came to 9 bases. The CDR3 sequence is CASSLARGFNSPLHF. CDR3 bases: TGTGCCAGCAGCTTAGCAAGGGGGTTTAATTCACCCCTCCACTTT. The variable domain in full, with the rest retrieved from reference TRBV7-2 and TRBJ1-6, is GAGVSQSPSNKVTEKGKDVELRCDPISGHTALYWYRQSLGQGLEFLIYFQGNSAPDKSGLPSDRFSAERTGGSVSTLTIQRTQQEDSAVYLCASSLARGFNSPLHFGNGTRLTVT.

This clone was observed a handful of times. The chain carries TRBV4-1 and TRBJ1-4; 7 bases line up with TRBD1. Germline V lookup: CDR1 MGHRA, CDR2 YSYEKL. There are 17 residues in the CDR3. After removal of 4 bases from V and 1 base from J, the junction contained 9 bases not matched to a gene. DNA for the CDR3: TGCGCCAGCAGCCTAGCCGGGACAGTTAGAACTAATGAAAAACTGTTTTTT. Its translation is CASSLAGTVRTNEKLFF.

The CDR3 sequence: CASSFGSFSGANVLTF. The CDR3 coding sequence is TGTGCCAGCAGTTTCGGTTCTTTCTCTGGGGCCAACGTCCTGACTTTC. The chain carries TRBV5-6 and TRBJ2-6, with unresolved D. V gave up 5 bases and J gave up 0 bases, with 12 bases separating them. The CDR3 runs to 16 residues. Germline V gives CDR1 SGHDT, CDR2 YYEEEE.

This CDR3 reads CAAGPGLGYTF. The DNA of the CDR3 is TGTGCCGCTGGGCCAGGGCTGGGCTACACCTTC. The gene calls are TRBV25-1 and TRBJ1-2, with D perhaps TRBD1 (5 bases). The CDR3 covers 11 residues. Germline CDR1 reads MGHDK; CDR2 reads SYGVNS. The V gene lost 11 bases and the J gene lost 8 bases, with 15 bases spanning the gap.

CDR3 DNA: TGTGCCAGCAGGTCCCCGTTTATGGAGACCCAGTACTTC. Translating gives CASRSPFMETQYF. The V and J genes are TRBV27 and TRBJ2-5; D unclear. Germline loops: CDR1 MNHEY, CDR2 SMNVEV (reference sequence). There are 13 residues in the CDR3. V lost 6 bases and J 5 bases, leaving 13 bases between the germline ends.

J is TRBJ1-5 and V is TRBV7-2, with D possibly being TRBD1 (6 bases). Trimming took 6 bases from V and 4 from J, leaving 16 bases between them. Looked up from germline, CDR1 is SGHTA and CDR2 is FQGNSA. The CDR3 is 15 residues long. The CDR3 loop is CASRPGQNFNQPQHF. DNA for the CDR3: TGTGCCAGCAGGCCAGGACAGAACTTTAATCAGCCCCAGCATTTT.

CDR3 sequence: CASSPGLNGSPLHF. The CDR3 nucleotides are TGTGCCAGCTCACCAGGGCTTAACGGATCACCCCTCCACTTT. The chain recombines TRBV18 with TRBJ1-6, with D uncertain. Germline V gene data show CDR1 as KGHSH and CDR2 as LQKENI. V was clipped by 2 bases and J by 10 bases, with 12 bases between them. This CDR3 region has 14 residues.

The chain has TRBV4-2 and TRBJ2-5, with a possible D match to TRBD2 (6 bases). The CDR3 loop spans 15 amino acids. Germline V gene sequence: CDR1 LGHNA, CDR2 YNFKEQ. The V end was cut by 2 bases, the J end by 0 bases, with 10 bases between. The CDR3 nucleotides are TGTGCCAGCAGCCAAACAGCGGGCAACCAAGAGACCCAGTACTTC. It translates to CASSQTAGNQETQYF.

Note on this clone: The junction does not match germline at one end; this may be a read error. This rearrangement joins TRBV7-3 to TRBJ1-6; D call uncertain. Germline-derived CDR1 and CDR2 are SGHTA and FQGTGA. The CDR3 runs to 15 residues. The CDR3 region is CASSSSPQPNSPLHF. CDR3 coding DNA: TGTGCCAGCAGCTCCTCTCCACAGCCCAATTCACCCCTTCACTTT. The full variable domain, in which reference TRBV7-3 and TRBJ1-6 provide the parts outside the CDR3, is GAGVSQTPSNKVTEKGKYVELRCDPISGHTALYWYRQSLGQGPEFLIYFQGTGAADDSGLPNDRFFAVRPEGSVSTLKIQRTERGDSAVYLCASSSSPQPNSPLHFGNGTRLTVT.